The 30 T cell receptor beta chains presented below share a single source sample, sequenced in a study of cytomegalovirus exposure and HLA in healthy donors. Both 60 Vbeta primers and 13 Jbeta primers went into the PCR. Sequencing was performed with immunoSEQ multiplex PCR; in TCRdb, only in-frame clones are kept and a portion is missing. Of some 150,000 clones listed, roughly 79% are singletons. The sequencing input was PBMCs. The source of these receptors is a woman between 50 and 59 years old in good health and CMV-seronegative.

J is TRBJ2-2 and V is TRBV7-7, with a weak D call TRBD2 (6 bases). This CDR3 is 17 amino acids long. The V end was cut by 1 base, the J end by 1 base, with 13 bases between. Germline CDR1 is SSHAT and CDR2 is FNYEAQ (reference sequence). CDR3: CASSLELRGKNTGELFF. CDR3 DNA: TGTGCCAGCAGCTTAGAGCTCCGGGGGAAGAACACCGGGGAGCTGTTTTTT. The variable domain in full, completed from reference TRBV7-7 and TRBJ2-2, reads GAGVSQSPRYKVTKRGQDVTLRCDPISSHATLYWYQQALGQGPEFLTYFNYEAQPDKSGLPSDRFSAERPEGSISTLTIQRTEQRDSAMYRCASSLELRGKNTGELFFGEGSRLTVL.

This CDR3 reads CASSETGTANTEAFF. The CDR3 DNA follows: TGTGCCAGCAGCGAAACCGGGACAGCGAACACTGAAGCTTTCTTT. The rearrangement uses TRBV9 and TRBJ1-1, with 7 bases that match TRBD1. This CDR3 comprises 15 residues. The V gene's germline CDR1 is SGDLS and CDR2 YYNGEE. V shed 3 bases, J shed 1 base, and the junction held 6 bases outside the gene matches.

The J gene is TRBJ2-6, the V gene TRBV18, with D perhaps TRBD1 (6 bases). Trimming pared 4 bases from V and 0 bases from J, leaving 13 bases between. CDR1 and CDR2 (germline): KGHSH, LQKENI. The CDR3 has 17 amino acids. CDR3 DNA: TGTGCCAGCTCACTGAGACAGGTTAGCTCTGGGGCCAACGTCCTGACTTTC. This codes for CASSLRQVSSGANVLTF.

V and J are TRBV2 and TRBJ2-1, with 7 positions matching TRBD2. From germline, CDR1 is SNHLY and CDR2 FYNNEI. The V and J ends lost 2 bases and 3 bases, in that order; junction bases with no gene match: 4. The CDR3 is made up of 15 amino acids. CDR3 residues: CASSENREDYNEQFF. CDR3 sequence (DNA): TGTGCCAGCAGTGAAAATCGGGAGGACTACAATGAGCAGTTCTTC.

The chain couples TRBV6-5 to TRBJ2-7, with TRBD1 matching 9 bases. The CDR3 spans 14 residues. Per the germline V gene, CDR1 is MNHEY and CDR2 is SVGAGI. V lost 7 bases to trimming and J lost 3 bases; unmatched junction nucleotides: 7. The CDR3 sequence is CASKKDRGYYEQYF. In DNA form, the CDR3 reads TGTGCCAGCAAGAAAGACAGGGGGTACTACGAGCAGTACTTC.

The rearrangement joins TRBV5-4 to TRBJ1-3; maybe TRBD1 (6 bases). The CDR3 contains 17 residues. Germline V gene data show CDR1 as SGHNT and CDR2 as YYREEE (reference sequence). V shed 0 bases and J shed 0 bases, with 13 bases lying between them. The CDR3, as DNA: TGTGCCAGCAGCTTGGTCCTGGGGGCTAGCTCTGGAAACACCATATATTTT. Its protein product is CASSLVLGASSGNTIYF.

The chain carries TRBV19 and TRBJ1-1, with D possibly being TRBD1 (6 bases). Per germline, CDR1 LNHDA and CDR2 SQIVND (reference sequence). The CDR3 covers 14 residues. Between the trimmed V and J ends, which lost 6 bases and 4 bases, there was a span of 15 bases. CDR3 DNA sequence: TGTGCCAGTAGAAATACAGGGAGGGGCACTGAAGCTTTCTTT. This encodes CASRNTGRGTEAFF.

The rearrangement uses TRBV4-2 and TRBJ1-2; 7 nucleotides agree with TRBD1. The germline V gene encodes CDR1 LGHNA and CDR2 YNFKEQ. The CDR3 contains 16 residues. Trimming removed 4 bases from V and 8 bases from J; junction bases left unmatched: 16. The CDR3 nucleotides are TGTGCCAGCAGCCCGTGGTGGACAGGCGTCCATCTAGGCTACACCTTC. Encoded protein: CASSPWWTGVHLGYTF.

The rearrangement uses TRBV9 and TRBJ2-1, with D hard to call. The CDR3 has 16 residues. Germline CDR1 SGDLS, CDR2 YYNGEE. V was cut by 4 bases and J by 0 bases, with 14 bases left in between. As DNA, the CDR3 is TGTGCCAGCAGCCCAGAAGTTACCAGCTCCTACAATGAGCAGTTCTTC. As protein: CASSPEVTSSYNEQFF.

This rearrangement joins TRBV5-1 to TRBJ2-1; D gene ambiguous. The V end was cut by 0 bases, the J end by 1 base, with 8 bases between. The CDR3 contains 15 residues. Germline-derived CDR1 and CDR2 are SGHRS and YFSETQ. The CDR3 DNA is TGCGCCAGCAGCTTGGTGTCAGTGTCCTACAATGAGCAGTTCTTC. This encodes CASSLVSVSYNEQFF.

V and J are TRBV10-3 and TRBJ2-7; 9 nucleotides match TRBD1. The CDR3 extends over 14 amino acids. Germline V gene lookup returns CDR1 ENHRY and CDR2 SYGVKD. Germline trimming cut 0 bases from V and 6 bases from J; bases unmatched to any gene: 3. The CDR3 region is CAISESTDRGEQYF. The CDR3 region has the DNA TGTGCCATCAGTGAGTCGACGGACAGGGGCGAGCAGTACTTC.

Written as DNA, the CDR3 is TGTGCCAGCAGTGAACCCTCGGGACAGAGCAATCAGCCCCAGCATTTT. Protein sequence: CASSEPSGQSNQPQHF. The rearrangement links TRBV2 to TRBJ1-5; 7 bases are shared with TRBD1. Germline V CDR1 and CDR2: SNHLY, FYNNEI. The CDR3 sequence is 16 residues long. The ends lost 2 bases at V and 1 base at J; junction bases unmatched: 5.

V and J are TRBV7-6 and TRBJ1-5, with a tentative D call TRBD1 (5 bases). Germline lookup yields CDR1 SGHVS and CDR2 FNYEAQ. This CDR3 comprises 15 residues. The V and J ends lost 1 base and 1 base respectively, with 8 bases between them. The CDR3 protein is CASSLGGGSNQPQHF. CDR3 DNA sequence: TGTGCCAGCAGCTTAGGCGGGGGGAGCAATCAGCCCCAGCATTTT.

V gene TRBV15 combines with J gene TRBJ1-1, with D possibly TRBD1 on 5 matching bases. This CDR3 has 18 amino acids. V was shortened by 0 bases and J by 4 bases, with 21 bases between the two germline ends. CDR1 and CDR2 from the germline V gene are LNHNV and YYDKDF (reference sequence). The CDR3, as DNA: TGTGCCACCAGCAGAGACCGTACGGGGAGGGGATCGCGCACTGAAGCTTTCTTT. Protein sequence: CATSRDRTGRGSRTEAFF. The variable domain in full, completed from reference TRBV15 and TRBJ1-1, reads DAMVIQNPRYQVTQFGKPVTLSCSQTLNHNVMYWYQQKSSQAPKLLFHYYDKDFNNEADTPDNFQSRRPNTSFCFLDIRSPGLGDTAMYLCATSRDRTGRGSRTEAFFGQGTRLTVV.

This chain connects TRBV5-1 to TRBJ2-1; 16 bases match TRBD2. Per the germline V gene, CDR1 is SGHRS and CDR2 is YFSETQ. The V and J ends lost 3 bases and 0 bases, in that order; junction bases with no gene match: 9. This CDR3 contains 20 residues. As DNA, the CDR3 is TGCGCCAGCAGCTCGCTCGGGACTAGCGGGAGGGATCCCTCCTACAATGAGCAGTTCTTC. Amino acids: CASSSLGTSGRDPSYNEQFF. Supplemented by reference TRBV5-1 and TRBJ2-1, the full variable domain reads KAGVTQTPRYLIKTRGQQVTLSCSPISGHRSVSWYQQTPGQGLQFLFEYFSETQRNKGNFPGRFSGRQFSNSRSEMNVSTLELGDSALYLCASSSLGTSGRDPSYNEQFFGPGTRLTVL.

A remark on this clone: Other DNA sequences within the sample encode an identical CDR3. The gene calls are TRBV28 and TRBJ1-1, with D unresolved. Germline CDR1 reads MDHEN; CDR2 reads SYDVKM. The CDR3 runs to 13 residues. V lost 3 bases to trimming and J lost 1 base, with 6 bases between them. CDR3 amino acids: CASSFRGNTEAFF. CDR3 nucleotides: TGTGCCAGCAGTTTCCGGGGGAACACTGAAGCTTTCTTT.

This chain joins TRBV4-2 and TRBJ2-1; perhaps TRBD2 as D (5 bases). V lost 0 bases to trimming and J lost 0 bases, with 9 bases between them. CDR1 is LGHNA and CDR2 is YNFKEQ in the germline V gene. The CDR3 spans 16 residues. The CDR3 here is CASSQDPAGSYNEQFF. CDR3 DNA sequence: TGTGCCAGCAGCCAAGATCCGGCGGGCTCCTACAATGAGCAGTTCTTC.

The V call is TRBV25-1, the J call TRBJ1-2, with 8 nucleotides matching TRBD1. After removal of 7 bases from V and 2 bases from J, the junction contained 6 bases not matched to a gene. CDR3 length: 14 residues. CDR1 is MGHDK and CDR2 is SYGVNS in the germline V gene. CDR3 sequence reads: CASMGQVPNYGYTF. The CDR3 coding sequence is TGTGCCAGCATGGGACAGGTCCCAAACTATGGCTACACCTTC.

Points on this clone: A junction end diverges from the germline sequence, so it may reflect a read error. The chain carries TRBV7-8 and TRBJ1-1, with 7 bases fitting TRBD1. CDR1 is SGHVS and CDR2 is FQNEAQ in the germline V gene. This CDR3 is 14 amino acids long. The CDR3 is CASSSTDRNSEAFF. The CDR3 region has the DNA TGTGCCAGCAGCTCCACGGACAGGAACTCTGAAGCTTTCTTT.

This CDR3 reads CATSRESNRYNEQFF. Here the CDR3 DNA reads TGTGCCACCAGCAGAGAGTCGAACAGATACAATGAGCAGTTCTTC. V and J are TRBV15 and TRBJ2-1; D uncertain. V shed 0 bases and J shed 4 bases, with 10 bases lying between them. Germline CDR1 reads LNHNV; CDR2 reads YYDKDF (reference sequence). This CDR3 is 15 amino acids long.

Concerning this clone itself: Additional DNA sequences in this sample encode the identical CDR3. The chain joins TRBV5-1 to TRBJ2-7; 10 nucleotides align to TRBD1. The V gene end was trimmed by 0 bases and the J gene end by 4 bases; junction bases not matched to a gene: 1. The CDR3 has 14 amino acids. Germline V gives CDR1 SGHRS, CDR2 YFSETQ. In DNA form, the CDR3 reads TGCGCCAGCAGCTTGGGACAGGGGGCTTACGAGCAGTACTTC. Amino acid sequence: CASSLGQGAYEQYF.

This clone was detected once. The J gene is TRBJ2-3, the V gene TRBV7-9, with 7 bases matching TRBD1. J gave up 0 bases and V 5 bases, and 8 bases lay outside the gene matches. Germline V gives CDR1 SEHNR, CDR2 FQNEAQ (reference sequence). This CDR3 has 16 residues. The CDR3 DNA is TGTGCCAGCAGCCTTAGGGGGCCCCCTAGCACAGATACGCAGTATTTT. Its protein is CASSLRGPPSTDTQYF. Full variable domain (rest looked up from reference TRBV7-9 and TRBJ2-3): DTGVSQNPRHKITKRGQNVTFRCDPISEHNRLYWYRQTLGQGPEFLTYFQNEAQLEKSRLLSDRFSAERPKGSFSTLEIQRTEQGDSAMYLCASSLRGPPSTDTQYFGPGTRLTVL.

The CDR3 DNA sequence: TGTGCCAGCTCAGCCGAACAGGGTCCAACCTACGAGCAGTACTTC. Translation gives CASSAEQGPTYEQYF. The chain links TRBV18 to TRBJ2-7, with a tentative D call TRBD1 (6 bases). V gave up 5 bases and J gave up 2 bases, with 16 bases separating them. The V gene's germline CDR1 is KGHSH and CDR2 LQKENI. The CDR3 has 15 amino acids.

The chain has TRBV7-9 and TRBJ2-7; D remains ambiguous. Trimming left V 4 bases short and J 1 base short, with 14 bases between. Per germline, CDR1 SEHNR and CDR2 FQNEAQ (reference sequence). The CDR3 has 15 amino acids. CDR3 sequence (DNA): TGTGCCAGCAGCTCGAACCAGACAAGTTCCTACGAGCAGTACTTC. Residues: CASSSNQTSSYEQYF.

V is TRBV6-1 and J is TRBJ1-2; 9 nucleotides match TRBD1. CDR1 is MNHNS, CDR2 SASEGT, per germline. With V trimmed by 4 bases and J by 4 bases, 7 bases remained unmatched. The CDR3 sequence is 15 residues long. CDR3 region: CASSALRDRAYGYTF. The DNA of the CDR3 is TGTGCCAGCAGTGCTTTAAGGGACAGGGCCTATGGCTACACCTTC.

V gene TRBV28 combines with J gene TRBJ1-2, with a possible D match to TRBD1 (5 bases). The CDR3 has 17 residues. Trimming shortened V by 6 bases and J by 2 bases, and 22 bases separated the two germline ends. Germline lookup yields CDR1 MDHEN and CDR2 SYDVKM. CDR3: CASRPPGVGGENYGYTF. The CDR3 nucleotides read TGTGCCAGCAGACCACCGGGTGTCGGGGGGGAGAACTATGGCTACACCTTC.

This clone was observed a single time. The rearrangement joins TRBV6-1 to TRBJ1-5; tentatively, D is TRBD1 (6 bases). Germline CDR1 reads MNHNS; CDR2 reads SASEGT. V was shortened by 1 base and J by 3 bases, with 13 bases between the two germline ends. This CDR3 spans 16 amino acids. CDR3: CASSEGIWDINQPQHF. The CDR3 DNA reads TGTGCCAGCAGTGAAGGTATATGGGACATCAATCAGCCCCAGCATTTT.

The rearrangement joins TRBV7-7 to TRBJ2-5; 11 bases fit TRBD1. The CDR3 has 13 residues. V lost 4 bases, J lost 7 bases, and 2 bases stayed unmatched. Germline CDR1 and CDR2: SSHAT and FNYEAQ (reference sequence). The CDR3 sequence: CASSYGTGGTQYF. Here the CDR3 DNA reads TGTGCCAGCAGCTATGGGACAGGGGGGACCCAGTACTTC.

The chain recombines TRBV7-9 with TRBJ2-2, with TRBD1 as a possible D gene (5 bases). Germline values: CDR1 SEHNR, CDR2 FQNEAQ (reference sequence). This CDR3 contains 16 residues. Trimming shortened V by 5 bases and J by 1 base, and 14 bases separated the two germline ends. The CDR3: CASSPKLRVNTGELFF. For the CDR3, the DNA is TGTGCCAGCAGCCCGAAGCTCAGGGTGAACACCGGGGAGCTGTTTTTT.

V usage is TRBV11-2 and J usage is TRBJ1-3, with a tentative D call TRBD1 (6 bases). The CDR3 has 16 residues. With 5 bases removed from V and 4 bases from J, the gap between germline ends came to 18 bases. Looked up from germline, CDR1 is SGHAT and CDR2 is FQNNGV. CDR3 DNA: TGTGCCAGCAGCCCCACCCCGGGACACTCGGGAAACACCATATATTTT. This translates into CASSPTPGHSGNTIYF.